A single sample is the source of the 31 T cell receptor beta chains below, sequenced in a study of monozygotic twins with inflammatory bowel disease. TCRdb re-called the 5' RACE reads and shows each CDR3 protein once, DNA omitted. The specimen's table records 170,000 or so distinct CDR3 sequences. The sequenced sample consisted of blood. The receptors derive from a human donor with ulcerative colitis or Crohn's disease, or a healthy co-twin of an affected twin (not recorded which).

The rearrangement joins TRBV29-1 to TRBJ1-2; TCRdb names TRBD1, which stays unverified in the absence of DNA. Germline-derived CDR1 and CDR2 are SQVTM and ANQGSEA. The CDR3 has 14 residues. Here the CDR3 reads CSVVEGQGASGYTF.

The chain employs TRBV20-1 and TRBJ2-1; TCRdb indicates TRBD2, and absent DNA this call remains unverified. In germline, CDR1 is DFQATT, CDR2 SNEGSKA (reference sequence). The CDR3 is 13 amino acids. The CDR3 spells CSATSGRANEQFF.

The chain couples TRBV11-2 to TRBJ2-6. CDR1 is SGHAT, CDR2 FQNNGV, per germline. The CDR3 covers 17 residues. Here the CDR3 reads CASSLDRIFSGANVLTF. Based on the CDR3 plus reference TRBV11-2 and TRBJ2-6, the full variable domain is EAGVAQSPRYKIIEKRQSVAFWCNPISGHATLYWYQQILGQGPKLLIQFQNNGVVDDSQLPKDRFSAERLKGVDSTLKIQPAKLEDSAVYLCASSLDRIFSGANVLTFGAGSRLTVL.

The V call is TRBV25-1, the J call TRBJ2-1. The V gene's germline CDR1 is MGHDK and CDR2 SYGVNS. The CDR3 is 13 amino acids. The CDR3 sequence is CASRWFQDNEQFF.

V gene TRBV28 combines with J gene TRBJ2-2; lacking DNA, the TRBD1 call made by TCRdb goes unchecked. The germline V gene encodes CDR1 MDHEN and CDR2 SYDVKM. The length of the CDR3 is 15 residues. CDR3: CASKLPGQHTGELFF.

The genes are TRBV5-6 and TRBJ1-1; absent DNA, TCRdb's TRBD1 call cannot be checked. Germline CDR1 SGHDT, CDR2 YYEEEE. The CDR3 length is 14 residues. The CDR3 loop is CASSLGGSGTEAFF. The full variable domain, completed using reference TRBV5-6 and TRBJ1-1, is DAGVTQSPTHLIKTRGQQVTLRCSPKSGHDTVSWYQQALGQGPQFIFQYYEEEERQRGNFPDRFSGHQFPNYSSELNVNALLLGDSALYLCASSLGGSGTEAFFGQGTRLTVV.

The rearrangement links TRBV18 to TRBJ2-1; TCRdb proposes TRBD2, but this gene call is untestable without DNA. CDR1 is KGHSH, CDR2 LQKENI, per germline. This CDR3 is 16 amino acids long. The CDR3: CASSRWTSGVYNEQFF.

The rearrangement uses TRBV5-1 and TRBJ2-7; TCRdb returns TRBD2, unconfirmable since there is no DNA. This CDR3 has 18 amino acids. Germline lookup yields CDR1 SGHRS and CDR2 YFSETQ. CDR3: CASSPGLAGGPGSYEQYF.

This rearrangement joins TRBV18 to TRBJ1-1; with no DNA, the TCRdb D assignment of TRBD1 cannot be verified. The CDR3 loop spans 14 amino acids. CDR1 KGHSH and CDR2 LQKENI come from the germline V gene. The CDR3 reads CASSPGGDTGEAFF.

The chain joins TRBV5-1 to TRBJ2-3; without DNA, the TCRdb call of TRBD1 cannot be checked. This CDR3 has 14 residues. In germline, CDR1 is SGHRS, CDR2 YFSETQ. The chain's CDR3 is CASSLPDRGDTQYF. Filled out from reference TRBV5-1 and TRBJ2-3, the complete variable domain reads KAGVTQTPRYLIKTRGQQVTLSCSPISGHRSVSWYQQTPGQGLQFLFEYFSETQRNKGNFPGRFSGRQFSNSRSEMNVSTLELGDSALYLCASSLPDRGDTQYFGPGTRLTVL.

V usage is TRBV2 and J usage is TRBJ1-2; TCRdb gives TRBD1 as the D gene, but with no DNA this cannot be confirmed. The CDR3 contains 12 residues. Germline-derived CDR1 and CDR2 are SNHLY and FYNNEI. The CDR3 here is CASQGGIYGYTF.

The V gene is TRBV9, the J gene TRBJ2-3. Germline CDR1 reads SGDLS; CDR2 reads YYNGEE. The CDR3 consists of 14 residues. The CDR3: CASSPQLSTDTQYF.

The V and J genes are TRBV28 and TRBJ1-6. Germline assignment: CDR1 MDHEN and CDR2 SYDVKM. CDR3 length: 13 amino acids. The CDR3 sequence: CASSDRLNSPLHF.

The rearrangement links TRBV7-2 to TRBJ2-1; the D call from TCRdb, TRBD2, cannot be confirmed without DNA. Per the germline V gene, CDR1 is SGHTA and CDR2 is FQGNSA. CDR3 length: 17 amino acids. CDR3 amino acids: CASSLFAASGVNNEQFF.

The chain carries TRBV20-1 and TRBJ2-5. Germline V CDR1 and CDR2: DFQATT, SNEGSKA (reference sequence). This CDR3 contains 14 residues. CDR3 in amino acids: CSARDGARKGAQYF.

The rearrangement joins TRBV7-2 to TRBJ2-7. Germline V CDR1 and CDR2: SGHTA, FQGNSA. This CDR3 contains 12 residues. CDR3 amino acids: CASSLSDYEQYF.

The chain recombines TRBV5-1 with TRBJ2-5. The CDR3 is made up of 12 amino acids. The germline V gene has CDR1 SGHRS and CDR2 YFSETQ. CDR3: CASSRIQETQYF. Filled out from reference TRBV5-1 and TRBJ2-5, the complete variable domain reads KAGVTQTPRYLIKTRGQQVTLSCSPISGHRSVSWYQQTPGQGLQFLFEYFSETQRNKGNFPGRFSGRQFSNSRSEMNVSTLELGDSALYLCASSRIQETQYFGPGTRLLVL.

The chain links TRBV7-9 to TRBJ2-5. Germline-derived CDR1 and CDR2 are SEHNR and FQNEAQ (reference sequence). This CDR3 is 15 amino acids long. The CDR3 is CASSFSFGTEETQYF.

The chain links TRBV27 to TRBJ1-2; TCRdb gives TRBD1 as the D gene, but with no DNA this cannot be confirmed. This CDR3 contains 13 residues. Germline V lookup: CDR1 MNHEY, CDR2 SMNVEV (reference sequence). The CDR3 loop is CASTPGAAYGYTF.

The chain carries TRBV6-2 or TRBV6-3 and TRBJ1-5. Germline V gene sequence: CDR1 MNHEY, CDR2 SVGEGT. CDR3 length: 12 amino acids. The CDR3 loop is CASSGVGLPQHF.

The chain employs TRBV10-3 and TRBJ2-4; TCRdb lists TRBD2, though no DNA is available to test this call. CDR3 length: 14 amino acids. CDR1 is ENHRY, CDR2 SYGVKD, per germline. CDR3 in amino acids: CAISEREGGNIQYF.

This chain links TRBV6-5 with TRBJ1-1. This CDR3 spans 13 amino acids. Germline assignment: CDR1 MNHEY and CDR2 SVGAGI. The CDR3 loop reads CASSFGLNTEAFF.

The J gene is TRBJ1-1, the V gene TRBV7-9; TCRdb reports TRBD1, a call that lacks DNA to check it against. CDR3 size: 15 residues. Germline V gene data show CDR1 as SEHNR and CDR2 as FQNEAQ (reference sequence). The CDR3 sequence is CASSEWDRANTEAFF.

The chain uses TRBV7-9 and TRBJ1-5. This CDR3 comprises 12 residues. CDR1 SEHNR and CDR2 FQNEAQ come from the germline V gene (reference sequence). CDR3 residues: CASSLVDQPQHF.

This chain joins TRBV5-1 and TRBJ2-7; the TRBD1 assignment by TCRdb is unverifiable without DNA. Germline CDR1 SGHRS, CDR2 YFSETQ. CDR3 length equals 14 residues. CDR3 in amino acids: CASSDRDASYEQYF.

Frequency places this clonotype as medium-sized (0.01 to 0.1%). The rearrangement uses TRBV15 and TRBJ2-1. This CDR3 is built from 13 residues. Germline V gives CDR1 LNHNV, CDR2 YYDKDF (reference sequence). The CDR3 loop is CATSRDNPNEQFF.

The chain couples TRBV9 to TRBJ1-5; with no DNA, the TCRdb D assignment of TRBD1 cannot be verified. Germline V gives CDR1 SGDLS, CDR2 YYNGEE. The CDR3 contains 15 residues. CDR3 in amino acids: CASSPYSGLNQPQHF.

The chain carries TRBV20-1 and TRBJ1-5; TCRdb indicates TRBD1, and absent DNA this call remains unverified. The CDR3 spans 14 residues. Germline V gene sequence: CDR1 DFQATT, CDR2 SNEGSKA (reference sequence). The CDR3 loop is CSAQGGRDNQPQHF.

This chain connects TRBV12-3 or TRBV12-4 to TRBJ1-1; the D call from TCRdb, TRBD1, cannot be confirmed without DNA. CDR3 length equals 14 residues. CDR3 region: CASSPGQGAAEAFF.

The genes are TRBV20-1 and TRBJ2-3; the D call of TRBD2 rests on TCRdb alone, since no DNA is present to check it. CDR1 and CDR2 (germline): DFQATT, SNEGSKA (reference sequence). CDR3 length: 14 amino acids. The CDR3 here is CSASTSGSRDTQYF.

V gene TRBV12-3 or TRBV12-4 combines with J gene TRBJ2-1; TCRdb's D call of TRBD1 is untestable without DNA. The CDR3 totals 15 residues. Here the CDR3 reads CASSLGGLGDNEQFF.